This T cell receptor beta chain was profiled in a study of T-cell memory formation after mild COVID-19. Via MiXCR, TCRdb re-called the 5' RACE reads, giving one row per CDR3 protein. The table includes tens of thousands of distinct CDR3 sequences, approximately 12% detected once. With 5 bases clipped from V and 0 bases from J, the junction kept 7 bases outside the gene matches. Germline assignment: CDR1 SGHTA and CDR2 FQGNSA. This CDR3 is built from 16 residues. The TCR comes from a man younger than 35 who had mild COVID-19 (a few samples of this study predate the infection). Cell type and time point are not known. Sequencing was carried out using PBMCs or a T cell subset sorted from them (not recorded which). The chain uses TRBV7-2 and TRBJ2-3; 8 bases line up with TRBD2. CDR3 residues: CASSPRGAASTDTQYF. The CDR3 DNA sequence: TGTGCCAGCAGCCCGCGGGGGGCCGCTAGCACAGATACGCAGTATTTT.